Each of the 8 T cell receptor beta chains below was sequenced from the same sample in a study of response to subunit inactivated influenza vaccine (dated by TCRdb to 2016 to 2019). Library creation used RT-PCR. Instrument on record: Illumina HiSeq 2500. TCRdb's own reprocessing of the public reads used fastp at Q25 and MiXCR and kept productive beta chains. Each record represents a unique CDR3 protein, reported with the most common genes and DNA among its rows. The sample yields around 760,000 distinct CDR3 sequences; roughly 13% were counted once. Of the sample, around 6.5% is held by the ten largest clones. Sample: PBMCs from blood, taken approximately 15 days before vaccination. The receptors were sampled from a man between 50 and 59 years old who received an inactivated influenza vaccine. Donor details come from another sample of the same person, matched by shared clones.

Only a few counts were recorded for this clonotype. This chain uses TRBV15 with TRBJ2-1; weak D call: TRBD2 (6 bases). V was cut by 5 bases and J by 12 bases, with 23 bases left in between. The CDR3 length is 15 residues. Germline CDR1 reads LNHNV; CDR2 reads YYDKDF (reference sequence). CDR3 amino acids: CATSARGILSLGQFF. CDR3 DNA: TGTGCCACCAGCGCCCGGGGGATCCTTTCACTGGGGCAGTTCTTC.

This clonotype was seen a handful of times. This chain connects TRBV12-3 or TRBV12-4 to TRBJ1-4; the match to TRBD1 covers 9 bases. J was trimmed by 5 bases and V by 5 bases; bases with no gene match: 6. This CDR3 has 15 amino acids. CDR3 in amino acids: CASSVSGTGNEKLFF. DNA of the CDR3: TGTGCCAGCAGTGTCTCGGGGACAGGGAATGAAAAACTGTTTTTT.

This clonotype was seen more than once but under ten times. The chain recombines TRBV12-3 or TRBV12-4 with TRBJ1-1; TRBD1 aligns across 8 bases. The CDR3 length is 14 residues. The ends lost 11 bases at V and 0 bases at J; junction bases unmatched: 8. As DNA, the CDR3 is TGTGCCTCAATCAGGGGGCAAATGAACACTGAAGCTTTCTTT. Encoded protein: CASIRGQMNTEAFF.

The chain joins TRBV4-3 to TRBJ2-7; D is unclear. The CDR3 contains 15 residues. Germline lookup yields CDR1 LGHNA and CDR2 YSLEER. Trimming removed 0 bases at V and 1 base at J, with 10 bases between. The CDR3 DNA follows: TGCGCCAGCAGCCAAGATCTGGCACAGTCCTACGAGCAGTACTTC. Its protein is CASSQDLAQSYEQYF.

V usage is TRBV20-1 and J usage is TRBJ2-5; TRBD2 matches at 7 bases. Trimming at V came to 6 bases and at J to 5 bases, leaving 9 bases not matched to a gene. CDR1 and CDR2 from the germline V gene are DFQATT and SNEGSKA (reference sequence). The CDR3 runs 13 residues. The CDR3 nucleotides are TGCAGTGCCACGACTAGCTGGGCGGAGACCCAGTACTTC. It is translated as CSATTSWAETQYF.

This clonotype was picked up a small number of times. The CDR3 protein is CASSIPGQGPSEQYF. In DNA form, the CDR3 reads TGTGCCAGCAGCATACCGGGACAGGGACCGTCCGAGCAGTACTTC. This chain uses TRBV28 with TRBJ2-7, with 9 positions matching TRBD1. The CDR3 has 15 residues. Unmatched junction bases numbered 12, after V lost 6 bases and J lost 6 bases. Germline loops: CDR1 MDHEN, CDR2 SYDVKM.

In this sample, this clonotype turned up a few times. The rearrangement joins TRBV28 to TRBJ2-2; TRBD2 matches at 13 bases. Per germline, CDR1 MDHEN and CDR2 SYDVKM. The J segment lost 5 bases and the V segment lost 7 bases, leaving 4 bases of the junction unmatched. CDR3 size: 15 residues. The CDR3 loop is CASIRLAGGTGELFF. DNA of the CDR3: TGTGCCAGCATCCGACTAGCGGGAGGTACCGGGGAGCTGTTTTTT.

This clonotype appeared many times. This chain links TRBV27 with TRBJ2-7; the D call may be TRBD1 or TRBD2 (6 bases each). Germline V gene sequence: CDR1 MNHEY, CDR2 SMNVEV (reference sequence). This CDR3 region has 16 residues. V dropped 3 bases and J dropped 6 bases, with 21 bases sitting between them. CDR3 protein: CASSFGGMLALGEQYF. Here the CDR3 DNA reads TGTGCCAGCAGTTTCGGGGGCATGCTAGCACTTGGCGAGCAGTACTTC.